One and the same sample provided the 23 T cell receptor beta chains below, sequenced in a study of cytomegalovirus exposure and HLA in healthy donors. It was with 60 Vbeta and 13 Jbeta primers that the PCR ran. The repertoire was sequenced with immunoSEQ multiplex PCR; TCRdb's copy has only in-frame clones and lacks some. The table has about 120,000 clones, under 90% seen once. Sequenced: PBMCs. These receptors were taken from a female donor in good health and CMV-seropositive.

The genes are TRBV25-1 and TRBJ1-6; possibly TRBD1 for D (5 bases). Germline CDR1 MGHDK, CDR2 SYGVNS. The CDR3 extends over 14 amino acids. V gave up 5 bases and J gave up 9 bases, with 14 bases separating them. This chain's CDR3 is CASSPTGGASPLHF. CDR3 nucleotide sequence: TGTGCCAGCAGTCCTACAGGTGGAGCTTCACCCCTCCACTTT. Using reference TRBV25-1 and TRBJ1-6 for the parts outside the CDR3, the full variable domain is EADIYQTPRYLVIGTGKKITLECSQTMGHDKMYWYQQDPGMELHLIHYSYGVNSTEKGDLSSESTVSRIRTEHFPLTLESARPSHTSQYLCASSPTGGASPLHFGNGTRLTVT.

The gene calls are TRBV10-3 and TRBJ1-2; D gene unclear. CDR1 is ENHRY and CDR2 is SYGVKD in the germline V gene. This CDR3 region has 13 residues. With 4 bases removed from V and 2 bases from J, the gap between germline ends came to 8 bases. The CDR3 region has the DNA TGTGCCATCAGTGGATCGGGGAACTATGGCTACACCTTC. As protein: CAISGSGNYGYTF.

The rearrangement uses TRBV7-9 and TRBJ1-2; 9 bases are a match to TRBD1. Germline CDR1 SEHNR, CDR2 FQNEAQ (reference sequence). The junction had 8 bases not matched to a gene; V was cut back by 5 bases and J by 7 bases. The CDR3 consists of 14 residues. CDR3 in DNA: TGTGCCAGCAGCAGCCAGGGACAGGGAATTGGCTACACCTTC. It codes for CASSSQGQGIGYTF. The whole variable domain, filled in from reference TRBV7-9 and TRBJ1-2, reads DTGVSQNPRHKITKRGQNVTFRCDPISEHNRLYWYRQTLGQGPEFLTYFQNEAQLEKSRLLSDRFSAERPKGSFSTLEIQRTEQGDSAMYLCASSSQGQGIGYTFGSGTRLTVV.

The chain recombines TRBV4-2 with TRBJ2-3, with D tentatively TRBD2 (5 bases). Looked up from germline, CDR1 is LGHNA and CDR2 is YNFKEQ. Trimming shortened V by 3 bases and J by 6 bases, and 13 bases separated the two germline ends. CDR3 length equals 14 residues. This CDR3 reads CASSQGAPGDTQYF. CDR3 nucleotide sequence: TGTGCCAGCAGCCAGGGAGCCCCGGGGGATACGCAGTATTTT.

This chain uses TRBV7-2 with TRBJ2-1; a possible D gene is TRBD2 (7 bases). The ends were cut back, 5 bases at V and 7 bases at J, with 12 bases in the middle. This CDR3 is built from 13 residues. Germline V gives CDR1 SGHTA, CDR2 FQGNSA. The CDR3: CASSGGARNEQFF. CDR3 coding DNA: TGTGCCAGCAGCGGGGGGGCTAGGAATGAGCAGTTCTTC.

The rearrangement uses TRBV11-1 and TRBJ2-7; 10 bases agree with TRBD1. V lost 5 bases, J lost 6 bases, and 10 bases stayed unmatched. The CDR3 runs 15 residues. Germline V gene sequence: CDR1 SGHAT, CDR2 FQDESV (reference sequence). CDR3 coding DNA: TGTGCCAGCAGCCCCGGAGGGGGGACAGGGGCCGAGCAGTACTTC. Translation gives CASSPGGGTGAEQYF.

This clone was recorded many times. The chain combines TRBV29-1 with TRBJ1-3; no clear D. This CDR3 has 14 residues. V lost 3 bases and J lost 0, with 9 bases in between. Germline V lookup: CDR1 SQVTM, CDR2 ANQGSEA. In DNA form, the CDR3 reads TGCAGCGTTGAGCGGCTCGACTCTGGAAACACCATATATTTT. This translates into CSVERLDSGNTIYF.

This clone was observed once. V gene TRBV18 combines with J gene TRBJ1-1; D is perhaps TRBD1 (5 bases). V was pared by 3 bases and J by 1 base, with 12 bases between. Germline loops: CDR1 KGHSH, CDR2 LQKENI. This CDR3 contains 15 residues. The CDR3 is CASSPFGGKNTEAFF. DNA of the CDR3: TGTGCCAGCTCACCCTTTGGGGGGAAGAACACTGAAGCTTTCTTT. Variable domain in full (rest from reference TRBV18 and TRBJ1-1): NAGVMQNPRHLVRRRGQEARLRCSPMKGHSHVYWYRQLPEEGLKFMVYLQKENIIDESGMPKERFSAEFPKEGPSILRIQQVVRGDSAAYFCASSPFGGKNTEAFFGQGTRLTVV.

This clone was seen only a few times. The J gene is TRBJ2-1, the V gene TRBV5-8; 8 bases line up with TRBD1. In germline, CDR1 is SGHTS, CDR2 YDEGEE. Trimming at V came to 0 bases and at J to 8 bases, leaving 4 bases not matched to a gene. The CDR3 length is 14 residues. For the CDR3, the DNA is TGTGCCAGCAGCTTGGACCACAGGGGGTATGAGCAGTTCTTC. Translating it yields CASSLDHRGYEQFF.

In this sample, this clone turned up a few times. This chain uses TRBV5-1 with TRBJ1-3, with D perhaps matching TRBD1 (6 bases). Deletions cut 3 bases from V and 0 bases from J, with 10 bases between. The CDR3 runs 15 residues. Germline V gene sequence: CDR1 SGHRS, CDR2 YFSETQ. The CDR3 here is CASSSTGTSGNTIYF. CDR3 sequence (DNA): TGCGCCAGCAGCTCGACAGGCACCTCTGGAAACACCATATATTTT. Full variable domain (outside the CDR3, taken from reference TRBV5-1 and TRBJ1-3): KAGVTQTPRYLIKTRGQQVTLSCSPISGHRSVSWYQQTPGQGLQFLFEYFSETQRNKGNFPGRFSGRQFSNSRSEMNVSTLELGDSALYLCASSSTGTSGNTIYFGEGSWLTVV.

This clone was found a few times. This chain joins TRBV6-5 and TRBJ1-6; 11 bases agree with TRBD1. Trimming removed 0 bases from V and 6 bases from J; junction bases left unmatched: 1. Germline-derived CDR1 and CDR2 are MNHEY and SVGAGI. This CDR3 is built from 16 residues. The CDR3 nucleotides are TGTGCCAGCAGTTACTCAGGGACAGGGGGTAATTCACCCCTCCACTTT. Protein: CASSYSGTGGNSPLHF.

This chain joins TRBV11-3 and TRBJ2-2, with a tentative D call TRBD2 (5 bases). V lost 1 base and J 7 bases, leaving 13 bases between the germline ends. Germline V gives CDR1 SGHNT, CDR2 YENEEA. The CDR3 extends over 15 amino acids. Here the CDR3 reads CASSLGPTRGGELFF. The CDR3 coding sequence is TGTGCCAGCAGCTTAGGACCCACCCGGGGCGGGGAGCTGTTTTTT.

The chain recombines TRBV7-2 with TRBJ1-2, with 10 bases aligning to TRBD1. Germline values: CDR1 SGHTA, CDR2 FQGNSA. The V gene end was trimmed by 5 bases and the J gene end by 4 bases; junction bases not matched to a gene: 7. The CDR3 sequence is 15 residues long. DNA for the CDR3: TGTGCCAGCAGCCTGACAGGGGGCGCCGGCTATGGCTACACCTTC. Translation gives CASSLTGGAGYGYTF.

The J gene is TRBJ2-1, the V gene TRBV6-1; 9 bases are shared with TRBD2. Germline-derived CDR1 and CDR2 are MNHNS and SASEGT. This CDR3 has 18 residues. V lost 4 bases, J lost 1 base, and 11 bases stayed unmatched. CDR3 bases: TGTGCCAGCAGTGGGCCGATTTCGAGCGGGGGGTCCTACAATGAGCAGTTCTTC. Protein product: CASSGPISSGGSYNEQFF.

The CDR3 sequence is CASSPTGFQGETQYF. DNA of the CDR3: TGTGCCAGCTCACCAACAGGTTTCCAGGGAGAGACCCAGTACTTC. The genes are TRBV18 and TRBJ2-5, with D possibly being TRBD1 (5 bases). The CDR3 consists of 15 residues. Trimming pared 2 bases from V and 4 bases from J, leaving 14 bases between. CDR1 is KGHSH, CDR2 LQKENI, per germline. Variable domain in full (rest from reference TRBV18 and TRBJ2-5): NAGVMQNPRHLVRRRGQEARLRCSPMKGHSHVYWYRQLPEEGLKFMVYLQKENIIDESGMPKERFSAEFPKEGPSILRIQQVVRGDSAAYFCASSPTGFQGETQYFGPGTRLLVL.

This chain connects TRBV28 to TRBJ2-2; weak D call: TRBD1 (6 bases). Germline loops: CDR1 MDHEN, CDR2 SYDVKM. The CDR3 consists of 14 residues. The germline V and J ends were trimmed by 6 bases and 5 bases, with 13 bases remaining between them. Here the CDR3 DNA reads TGTGCCAGCAGCATAGGACAGAGGACCGGGGAGCTGTTTTTT. Translating it yields CASSIGQRTGELFF.

The gene calls are TRBV7-2 and TRBJ1-6; a possible D gene is TRBD1 (5 bases). This CDR3 has 15 amino acids. Germline lookup yields CDR1 SGHTA and CDR2 FQGNSA. Trimming took off 1 base at V and 5 bases at J, with 9 bases between the two ends. The CDR3 here is CASSLGAGNNSPLHF. DNA of the CDR3: TGTGCCAGCAGCTTAGGGGCAGGGAATAATTCACCCCTCCACTTT. The full variable domain, its missing parts supplied by reference TRBV7-2 and TRBJ1-6, is GAGVSQSPSNKVTEKGKDVELRCDPISGHTALYWYRQSLGQGLEFLIYFQGNSAPDKSGLPSDRFSAERTGGSVSTLTIQRTQQEDSAVYLCASSLGAGNNSPLHFGNGTRLTVT.

The chain combines TRBV5-1 with TRBJ1-1, with TRBD1 identical over 7 bases. The CDR3 is 15 residues long. The germline CDR1 and CDR2 sequences are SGHRS and YFSETQ. V gave up 0 bases and J gave up 3 bases; unmatched junction bases: 5. The CDR3 is CASSLGTGGYTEAFF. CDR3 sequence (DNA): TGCGCCAGCAGCTTGGGGACAGGCGGCTACACTGAAGCTTTCTTT.

The J gene is TRBJ2-7, the V gene TRBV28, with TRBD2 matching 9 bases. The germline V gene encodes CDR1 MDHEN and CDR2 SYDVKM. The CDR3 is 13 residues long. The ends lost 8 bases at V and 4 bases at J; junction bases unmatched: 6. CDR3 sequence reads: CASSRGGAYEQYF. In nucleotides, the CDR3 is TGTGCCAGCTCTCGCGGGGGGGCGTACGAGCAGTACTTC.

V is TRBV6-5 and J is TRBJ1-4; tentative D call: TRBD1 (6 bases). The V end was cut by 5 bases, the J end by 7 bases, with 17 bases between. CDR1 MNHEY and CDR2 SVGAGI come from the germline V gene. The CDR3 contains 15 residues. The CDR3 DNA sequence: TGTGCCAGCAGTCCCACAGGGTATTCGGGTGAAAAACTGTTTTTT. This encodes CASSPTGYSGEKLFF.

This clone is a singleton in its sample. V is TRBV27 and J is TRBJ2-4; 8 bases are a match to TRBD2. Germline CDR1 and CDR2: MNHEY and SMNVEV (reference sequence). This CDR3 has 14 residues. Trimming took 6 bases from V and 5 from J; bases not matched to a gene: 6. CDR3 in DNA: TGTGCCAGCAGCAGGACTAGCCCGGAAAACATTCAGTACTTC. It codes for CASSRTSPENIQYF.

The gene calls are TRBV7-3 and TRBJ2-1, with 11 bases identical to TRBD2. V gave up 5 bases and J gave up 4 bases; unmatched junction bases: 7. There are 16 residues in the CDR3. Germline lookup yields CDR1 SGHTA and CDR2 FQGTGA. Here the CDR3 DNA reads TGTGCCAGCAGCCAACATAGCGGGGGGGCATACAATGAGCAGTTCTTC. Translation gives CASSQHSGGAYNEQFF.

The chain employs TRBV10-3 and TRBJ1-2; D is uncertain. Trimming removed 0 bases at V and 8 bases at J, with 19 bases between. Germline V gene data show CDR1 as ENHRY and CDR2 as SYGVKD. The CDR3 contains 16 residues. The CDR3 loop is CAISESGGSGSGGYTF. The CDR3 DNA is TGTGCCATCAGTGAGTCGGGTGGAAGCGGCTCGGGGGGCTACACCTTC.